This T cell receptor beta chain was observed in a study of OX40 agonist ivuxolimab in advanced cancers. Broadly, across the study: Ivuxolimab was a fully human IgG2 agonistic monoclonal antibody targeting the costimulatory receptor OX40 (CD134). Intravenous ivuxolimab was administered to patients every 2 weeks at six dose levels: 0.01, 0.1, 0.3, 1.5, 3 and 10 mg/kg. Of the roughly 52 dose-escalation patients, hepatocellular carcinoma was present in roughly 19, melanoma in around 15, renal cell carcinoma in 9 and head and neck cancer in 9. In the dose-escalation cohort, approximately 82% of patients were male, and the mean age was around 65 years with a range of about 20 to 90. Prior anti-PD-1, anti-PD-L1 or anti-CTLA-4 therapy was permitted, and approximately 40% of dose-escalation patients had received checkpoint inhibitors. Partial responses were achieved by three dose-escalation patients, of whom one had hepatocellular carcinoma and two had cutaneous melanoma. Peripheral TCRbeta sequencing aimed to test whether ivuxolimab altered TCR sequence diversity and caused clonal T-cell expansion. The paper describes the monotherapy dose-escalation part (N = 52 patients) of the phase I trial of ivuxolimab. The full study reports these points: At doses from 0.1 to 3.0 mg/kg, clonal expansion was seen in both CD4+ and CD8+ blood T cells between baseline and week 6. In partial responders in the 0.1-3.0 mg/kg groups, normalized peripheral clonal expansion was found to be among the lowest, especially among CD8+ T cells. After ivuxolimab, CD8+ T cells had more expanded clones than CD4+ T cells on average. Low levels of normalized T-cell clonal expansion were also shown by some nonresponding patients. Antigen specificity was not determined for the clonally expanded peripheral T cells.

Including the terminal cysteine and phenylalanine, the CDR3 comprises 11 residues. Only the CDR3 portion is preserved as DNA: 33 bases, with reading frame beginning at the first base. The V and J ends are trimmed by 4 bases and 12 bases, leaving 12 bases between them. The germline V gene gives CDR1 as MDHEN and CDR2 as SYDVKM. Patients with a history of autoimmune disease or receiving systemic immunosuppression were excluded from the trial. Peripheral blood for TCR sequencing was collected from all dose cohorts at baseline, on cycle 4 day 1, and on cycle 7 day 1. Samples were obtained from an open-label, multicenter, first-in-human phase I dose-escalation trial of ivuxolimab. Adults with locally advanced or metastatic melanoma, renal cell carcinoma, hepatocellular carcinoma or head and neck squamous cell carcinoma were enrolled in the trial. CD4+ and CD8+ T cells were sorted separately from peripheral blood before TCR sequencing.

Concerning this clone: Its antigen remains undetermined. No base-level quality is on record; no much larger clone is a single base apart.

Genomic DNA was isolated from the sorted cells so that the TCRbeta CDR3 region could be sequenced. The immunoSEQ Assay was used to sequence the TCRbeta CDR3 regions. TCRdb's version of the immuneACCESS table is confined to in-frame rearrangements and falls short of the full clone set. An unresolved V gene accounts for under half of the shortfall where checked; the remainder is of unknown origin. The sample profile shows fewer than 35,000 clones; roughly nine tenths of them were found once. Of the sample, about 8.2% falls within the top ten clones. Sequencing used CD4+ or CD8+ T cells sorted from blood, obtained in a trial of the OX40 agonist ivuxolimab. The sequence was obtained from an adult with an advanced solid tumor such as melanoma, head and neck, liver or kidney cancer. This sequence uses TRBV28 and TRBJ1-1, and possibly TRBD1, on 5 matching bases. The CDR3 here reads CASSSRQNPFF. The nucleotide sequence is given as TGTGCCAGCAGTTCCCGACAGAATCCTTTCTTT.